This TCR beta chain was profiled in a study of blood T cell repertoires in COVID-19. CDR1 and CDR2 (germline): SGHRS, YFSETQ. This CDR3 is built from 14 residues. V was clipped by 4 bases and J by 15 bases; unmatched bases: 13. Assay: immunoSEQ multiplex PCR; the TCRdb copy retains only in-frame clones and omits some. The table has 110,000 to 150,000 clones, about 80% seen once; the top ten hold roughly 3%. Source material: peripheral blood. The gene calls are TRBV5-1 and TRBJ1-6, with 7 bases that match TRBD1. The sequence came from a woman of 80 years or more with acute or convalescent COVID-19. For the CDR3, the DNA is TGCGCCAGCAGCGTCACCGGGACAGCAAGAAACCTCCACTTT. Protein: CASSVTGTARNLHF.